This passage covers 3 T cell receptor beta chains from one sample sequenced in a study of early T cells in non-severe SARS-CoV-2 infection. TCRdb reprocessed the 5' RACE reads with MiXCR, giving one entry per CDR3 protein. Of around 40,000 distinct CDR3 sequences detected, approximately 10% appear once; the ten largest clones hold 8.5% to 10%. Sequenced input: whole blood. These receptors originate from an adult who was a healthcare worker with PCR-confirmed SARS-CoV-2 infection or an uninfected control (not recorded which).

This clonotype was seen many times. The chain employs TRBV6-2 or TRBV6-3 and TRBJ1-1; D is unresolved. Germline V lookup: CDR1 MNHEY, CDR2 SVGEGT. V was clipped by 5 bases and J by 4 bases, with 5 bases between them. The CDR3 spans 11 residues. CDR3 sequence: CASSMGTEAFF. As DNA, the CDR3 is TGTGCCAGCAGTATGGGCACTGAAGCTTTCTTT.

This clonotype was seen a handful of times. V gene TRBV10-2 combines with J gene TRBJ1-1; D is unresolved. Trimming took 0 bases from V and 0 from J, leaving 2 bases between them. Germline V CDR1 and CDR2: WSHSY, SAAADI. CDR3 length: 13 residues. DNA of the CDR3: TGCGCCAGCAGTGAGTCCGTGAACACTGAAGCTTTCTTT. It translates to CASSESVNTEAFF.

V gene TRBV5-1 combines with J gene TRBJ2-7, with D possibly TRBD2 on 5 matching bases. Germline V lookup: CDR1 SGHRS, CDR2 YFSETQ. The CDR3 contains 14 residues. Trimming took 0 bases from V and 0 from J, leaving 7 bases between them. Here the CDR3 DNA reads TGCGCCAGCAGCTTGGCCGGGGTCTCCTACGAGCAGTACTTC. It is translated as CASSLAGVSYEQYF.